This is a list of T cell receptor beta chains from one sample in a study of blood T cell repertoires in COVID-19. This table comes from immunoSEQ multiplex PCR, and its TCRdb copy is limited to in-frame clones, with some not included. The sample lists 30,000 to 45,000 clones, over 75% occurring once. Sequenced: peripheral blood. All receptors derive from a man in his 60s with acute or convalescent COVID-19. Both conserved end residues are part of each CDR3. A D gene is named only where the DNA matches it firmly. Not all rows give a size; the values are once, few, many and, for expanded clones, a class.

J: TRBJ1-2; size: .; V: TRBV13; D: .; CDR3: CASRGQGYYYGYTF; DNA: TGTGCCAGCAGAGGTCAGGGTTACTACTATGGCTACACCTTC
J: TRBJ1-1; size: .; V: TRBV14; D: .; CDR3: CASSPGGTEAFF; DNA: TGTGCCAGCAGCCCGGGGGGCACTGAAGCTTTCTTT
J: TRBJ1-1; size: .; V: TRBV4-3; D: TRBD1; CDR3: CASSQDPAGGRTEAFF; DNA: TGCGCCAGCAGCCAAGATCCGGCAGGGGGAAGGACTGAAGCTTTCTTT
J: TRBJ1-6; size: .; V: TRBV2; D: TRBD1; CDR3: CASNSNRGNSPLHF; DNA: TGTGCCAGCAACTCCAACAGGGGGAATTCACCCCTCCACTTT
J: TRBJ2-2; size: .; V: TRBV19; D: TRBD1; CDR3: CASSLPRTGRNTGELFF; DNA: TGTGCCAGTAGTCTCCCTAGGACAGGGAGGAACACCGGGGAGCTGTTTTTT
J: TRBJ2-1; size: .; V: TRBV5-4; D: .; CDR3: CASSRDYSYNEQFF; DNA: TGTGCCAGCAGCCGAGACTACTCCTACAATGAGCAGTTCTTC
J: TRBJ2-1; size: .; V: TRBV19; D: TRBD2; CDR3: CASSIASGRKQFF; DNA: TGTGCCAGTAGTATAGCGAGCGGGAGGAAGCAGTTCTTC
J: TRBJ2-1; size: .; V: TRBV9; D: TRBD2; CDR3: CASSVGGTGGSYNEQFF; DNA: TGTGCCAGCAGCGTAGGAGGGACGGGAGGGTCCTACAATGAGCAGTTCTTC
J: TRBJ2-1; size: .; V: TRBV6-2/TRBV6-3; D: TRBD2; CDR3: CASSSLLAGVGIEQFF; DNA: TGTGCCAGCAGTTCCCTACTAGCGGGAGTCGGCATTGAGCAGTTCTTC
J: TRBJ1-6; size: .; V: TRBV6-4; D: TRBD1; CDR3: CASSESTGVGSPLHF; DNA: TGTGCCAGCAGTGAGTCGACAGGGGTTGGTTCACCCCTCCACTTT
J: TRBJ1-3; size: once; V: TRBV5-8; D: TRBD1; CDR3: CATPQGADGGNTIYF; DNA: TGTGCCACTCCGCAGGGGGCAGACGGTGGAAACACCATATATTTT
J: TRBJ2-7; size: .; V: TRBV11-2; D: TRBD2; CDR3: CASSLKRGGPYEQYF; DNA: TGTGCCAGCAGCTTGAAACGCGGGGGGCCCTACGAGCAGTACTTC
J: TRBJ2-1; size: .; V: TRBV9; D: TRBD1; CDR3: CASSRFGTGAVSYNEQFF; DNA: TGTGCCAGCAGCCGGTTCGGGACAGGGGCTGTATCCTACAATGAGCAGTTCTTC